This is a list of T cell receptor beta chains from one sample in a study of CD8 T cells in Susac syndrome. TCRdb redid the calling of the immunoSEQ multiplex PCR reads with MiXCR, one entry per CDR3 protein. This table has around 200,000 distinct CDR3 sequences, approximately 95% appearing once. What was sequenced was CD4+ T cells from PBMCs. Receptors were obtained from a human donor in good health. CDR3s include the opening cysteine and the closing phenylalanine or tryptophan. Fields, in order: J gene, V gene, clone size, D gene, CDR3 protein, CDR3 DNA. A D gene is named only where the DNA matches it firmly. Clone size is stated in some rows and not others, as once, few, many or a class when expanded.

J: TRBJ2-3; V: TRBV2; size: -; D: -; CDR3: CASSEGDGSTDTQYF; DNA: TGTGCCAGCAGTGAGGGGGACGGTAGCACAGATACGCAGTATTTT
J: TRBJ2-7; V: TRBV10-3; size: -; D: -; CDR3: CAISDGGSYEQYF; DNA: TGTGCCATCAGTGACGGAGGCTCCTACGAGCAGTACTTC
J: TRBJ2-1; V: TRBV29-1; size: -; D: -; CDR3: CSVGKGRRNNEQFF; DNA: TGCAGCGTTGGGAAGGGTCGGCGTAACAATGAGCAGTTCTTC
J: TRBJ2-3; V: TRBV29-1; size: -; D: TRBD2; CDR3: CSVVPSGSRDTQYF; DNA: TGCAGCGTTGTCCCTAGCGGGAGTAGGGATACGCAGTATTTT
J: TRBJ2-3; V: TRBV20-1; size: -; D: -; CDR3: CSASRPTVTITDTQYF; DNA: TGCAGTGCTTCTCGCCCGACGGTGACGATCACAGATACGCAGTATTTT
J: TRBJ1-5; V: TRBV6-6; size: -; D: -; CDR3: CASQQGPNQPQHF; DNA: TGTGCCAGTCAACAGGGCCCCAATCAGCCCCAGCATTTT
J: TRBJ1-1; V: TRBV30; size: -; D: -; CDR3: CAWSVVREAFF; DNA: TGTGCCTGGAGTGTAGTCAGAGAAGCTTTCTTT
J: TRBJ2-3; V: TRBV15; size: -; D: -; CDR3: CATGKGFPDTQYF; DNA: TGTGCCACCGGAAAGGGGTTCCCAGATACGCAGTATTTT
J: TRBJ2-1; V: TRBV9; size: -; D: TRBD2; CDR3: CASSPARLAGHNNEQFF; DNA: TGTGCCAGCAGCCCTGCTCGACTAGCGGGGCATAATAATGAGCAGTTCTTC
J: TRBJ2-5; V: TRBV11-2; size: -; D: -; CDR3: CASSFLRLGEETQYF; DNA: TGTGCCAGCAGCTTCCTCCGTCTAGGGGAAGAGACCCAGTACTTC
J: TRBJ2-3; V: TRBV12-3/TRBV12-4; size: medium-sized; D: -; CDR3: CASSLTDTQYF; DNA: TGTGCCAGCAGCTTAACAGATACGCAGTATTTT
J: TRBJ1-1; V: TRBV14; size: -; D: TRBD1; CDR3: CASSYHRGRDTEAFF; DNA: TGTGCCAGCAGCTATCACAGGGGGAGGGACACTGAAGCTTTCTTT
J: TRBJ1-1; V: TRBV7-2; size: -; D: -; CDR3: CASSYSMNTEAFF; DNA: TGTGCCAGCAGCTACTCCATGAACACTGAAGCTTTCTTT
J: TRBJ1-6; V: TRBV4-1; size: -; D: -; CDR3: CASSPNLLNANSPLHF; DNA: TGCGCCAGCAGCCCCAACCTCCTAAACGCTAATTCACCCCTCCACTTT
J: TRBJ2-7; V: TRBV12-3/TRBV12-4; size: once; D: -; CDR3: CASSTGISYEQYF; DNA: TGTGCCAGCAGTACGGGTATTTCCTACGAGCAGTACTTC
J: TRBJ2-4; V: TRBV7-2; size: -; D: -; CDR3: CASSPRPVGLGNIQYF; DNA: TGTGCCAGCAGCCCCCGGCCAGTTGGGCTGGGGAACATTCAGTACTTC
J: TRBJ2-2; V: TRBV20-1; size: -; D: TRBD2; CDR3: CSARDPQREGAGELFF; DNA: TGCAGTGCTAGAGATCCCCAGCGGGAGGGGGCCGGGGAGCTGTTTTTT
J: TRBJ2-5; V: TRBV2; size: -; D: -; CDR3: CASISGAQTETQYF; DNA: TGTGCCAGTATTTCAGGGGCTCAAACCGAGACCCAGTACTTC
J: TRBJ2-6; V: TRBV5-1; size: -; D: -; CDR3: CASSREGDPFGANVLTF; DNA: TGCGCCAGCAGCCGAGAAGGAGACCCGTTCGGGGCCAACGTCCTGACTTTC
J: TRBJ2-5; V: TRBV18; size: -; D: -; CDR3: CASSPRGSQETQYF; DNA: TGTGCCAGCTCACCCAGGGGAAGCCAAGAGACCCAGTACTTC
J: TRBJ1-2; V: TRBV20-1; size: -; D: -; CDR3: CSASDNSYGYTF; DNA: TGCAGTGCTAGTGACAACAGCTATGGCTACACCTTC
J: TRBJ1-2; V: TRBV20-1; size: -; D: -; CDR3: CSASWGAGAAPLYGYTF; DNA: TGCAGTGCCTCATGGGGGGCAGGGGCGGCCCCTCTCTATGGCTACACCTTC
J: TRBJ2-5; V: TRBV7-9; size: -; D: TRBD1; CDR3: CASSSPWRDRLETQYF; DNA: TGTGCCAGCAGCTCACCCTGGCGGGACAGGCTGGAGACCCAGTACTTC
J: TRBJ2-5; V: TRBV6-5; size: -; D: -; CDR3: CASSYEGGVRETQYF; DNA: TGTGCCAGCAGTTACGAGGGCGGGGTTAGGGAGACCCAGTACTTC
J: TRBJ2-7; V: TRBV28; size: -; D: TRBD2; CDR3: CASSSPGLAHEQYF; DNA: TGTGCCAGCAGTTCGCCGGGACTAGCACACGAGCAGTACTTC
J: TRBJ1-5; V: TRBV29-1; size: -; D: -; CDR3: CSVGMEDQPQHF; DNA: TGCAGCGTTGGGATGGAGGATCAGCCCCAGCATTTT
J: TRBJ2-2; V: TRBV9; size: -; D: -; CDR3: CASSVGRAAGELFF; DNA: TGTGCCAGCAGCGTAGGTCGGGCGGCCGGGGAGCTGTTTTTT
J: TRBJ2-5; V: TRBV28; size: -; D: -; CDR3: CASRDGATETQYF; DNA: TGTGCCAGCAGGGACGGGGCCACAGAGACCCAGTACTTC
J: TRBJ2-1; V: TRBV24-1; size: -; D: -; CDR3: CATSQPGINEQFF; DNA: TGTGCCACCAGTCAACCAGGGATAAATGAGCAGTTCTTC
J: TRBJ2-4; V: TRBV3-1; size: once; D: TRBD2; CDR3: CASSPDVGTSIQYF; DNA: TGTGCCAGCAGCCCGGATGTCGGGACTAGCATTCAGTACTTC
J: TRBJ2-1; V: TRBV15; size: -; D: -; CDR3: CATSRELASSSYNEQFF; DNA: TGTGCCACCAGCAGAGAGTTGGCGTCAAGCTCCTACAATGAGCAGTTCTTC
J: TRBJ1-5; V: TRBV6-5; size: -; D: -; CDR3: CASSYSRQTSNQPQHF; DNA: TGTGCCAGCAGTTACTCAAGGCAGACAAGCAATCAGCCCCAGCATTTT
J: TRBJ2-3; V: TRBV7-2; size: -; D: -; CDR3: CASTRLGAPTDTQYF; DNA: TGTGCCAGCACCCGATTGGGCGCGCCCACAGATACGCAGTATTTT
J: TRBJ1-2; V: TRBV5-6; size: -; D: -; CDR3: CASRSKQGYYGYTF; DNA: TGTGCCAGCAGATCCAAACAGGGCTACTATGGCTACACCTTC
J: TRBJ2-7; V: TRBV23-1; size: -; D: -; CDR3: CASSQNVGVGEQYF; DNA: TGCGCCAGCAGTCAAAACGTAGGGGTTGGCGAGCAGTACTTC
J: TRBJ1-2; V: TRBV7-9; size: -; D: TRBD1; CDR3: CASSPPGTVYGYTF; DNA: TGTGCCAGCAGTCCCCCCGGGACAGTATATGGCTACACCTTC
J: TRBJ2-2; V: TRBV20-1; size: -; D: -; CDR3: CSARDFPSNTGELFF; DNA: TGCAGTGCTAGGGACTTCCCGAGTAACACCGGGGAGCTGTTTTTT
J: TRBJ2-1; V: TRBV28; size: -; D: TRBD2; CDR3: CASSYQAGVFNEQFF; DNA: TGTGCCAGCAGCTACCAGGCGGGAGTTTTTAATGAGCAGTTCTTC
J: TRBJ1-1; V: TRBV20-1; size: -; D: -; CDR3: CSARLFGSMNTEAFF; DNA: TGCAGTGCTAGACTATTCGGGAGTATGAACACTGAAGCTTTCTTT
J: TRBJ2-1; V: TRBV20-1; size: -; D: -; CDR3: CSARRTGRGNEQFF; DNA: TGCAGTGCTAGAAGAACAGGGAGGGGCAATGAGCAGTTCTTC
J: TRBJ1-2; V: TRBV3-1; size: -; D: -; CDR3: CASSQASIQGTYGYTF; DNA: TGTGCCAGCAGCCAAGCCTCTATCCAGGGTACCTATGGCTACACCTTC
J: TRBJ1-4; V: TRBV27; size: -; D: TRBD1; CDR3: CASTGTANNEKLFF; DNA: TGTGCCAGCACCGGGACAGCGAATAATGAAAAACTGTTTTTT
J: TRBJ2-7; V: TRBV12-5; size: -; D: -; CDR3: CASGLRDEQYF; DNA: TGTGCTAGTGGTTTACGAGACGAGCAGTACTTC
J: TRBJ1-1; V: TRBV3-1; size: -; D: -; CDR3: CASSQGPSWAFF; DNA: TGTGCCAGCAGCCAAGGTCCGAGTTGGGCTTTCTTT
J: TRBJ1-5; V: TRBV3-1; size: -; D: -; CDR3: CASSQGTRGAQPQHF; DNA: TGTGCCAGCAGCCAAGGGACACGAGGGGCTCAGCCCCAGCATTTT
J: TRBJ2-1; V: TRBV20-1; size: -; D: TRBD2; CDR3: CSARPGLATPYNGQFF; DNA: TGCAGTGCCCGCCCGGGACTAGCCACCCCCTACAATGGGCAGTTCTTC
J: TRBJ2-5; V: TRBV2; size: -; D: -; CDR3: CASNKGAVEETQYF; DNA: TGTGCCAGCAATAAAGGGGCGGTCGAGGAGACCCAGTACTTC
J: TRBJ2-3; V: TRBV15; size: -; D: -; CDR3: CATSTYDVDTQYF; DNA: TGTGCCACCAGCACCTATGATGTAGATACGCAGTATTTT
J: TRBJ2-1; V: TRBV9; size: few; D: -; CDR3: CASSGESSYNEQFF; DNA: TGTGCCAGCAGCGGCGAGAGCTCCTACAATGAGCAGTTCTTC
J: TRBJ2-5; V: TRBV28; size: -; D: -; CDR3: CASSFGWAQYF; DNA: TGTGCCAGCAGTTTTGGATGGGCCCAGTACTTC
J: TRBJ2-2; V: TRBV29-1; size: -; D: TRBD1; CDR3: CSVEVRQGNTGELFF; DNA: TGCAGCGTTGAAGTAAGACAGGGAAACACCGGGGAGCTGTTTTTT
J: TRBJ1-2; V: TRBV7-9; size: -; D: -; CDR3: CASSPTVFNYGYTF; DNA: TGTGCCAGCAGCCCTACAGTCTTTAACTATGGCTACACCTTC
J: TRBJ2-7; V: TRBV7-2; size: -; D: -; CDR3: CASSLVIRTEAPYF; DNA: TGTGCCAGCAGCTTAGTTATTCGGACCGAGGCCCCGTACTTC
J: TRBJ2-1; V: TRBV2; size: -; D: -; CDR3: CASSSRANPGEQFF; DNA: TGTGCCAGCAGTAGCAGGGCGAATCCAGGGGAGCAGTTCTTC
J: TRBJ2-1; V: TRBV3-1; size: -; D: TRBD2; CDR3: CASSPPGLAHNEQFF; DNA: TGTGCCAGCAGCCCCCCCGGACTAGCCCACAATGAGCAGTTCTTC
J: TRBJ2-1; V: TRBV24-1; size: -; D: -; CDR3: CATAPDRNNEQFF; DNA: TGTGCCACCGCCCCGGACAGAAACAATGAGCAGTTCTTC
J: TRBJ2-1; V: TRBV23-1; size: -; D: -; CDR3: CASSQFRTVGSEQFF; DNA: TGCGCCAGCAGTCAATTCAGGACAGTGGGTTCTGAGCAGTTCTTC